The present TCR beta chain was sequenced within a study of beta chain features in type 1 diabetes. Study results and limitations: Researchers report that Type 1 diabetes patients had moderately but significantly shorter TCRB CDR3s across all four CD4+ subsets.

V was shortened by 7 bases and J by 5 bases, with 15 bases between the two germline ends. This CDR3 contains 13 residues. Per germline, CDR1 SQVTM and CDR2 ANQGSEA. Reverse transcription of all isolated RNA meant that expressed TCRB transcripts were sequenced. Sequencing used immunoSEQ multiplex PCR; TCRdb keeps in-frame clones, though not all of them. The data hold approximately 250,000 clones, with 20% to 25% observed a single time. This clone was seen only a few times. Antigen specificity is unknown. This chain links TRBV29-1 with TRBJ2-1; TRBD1 is a possible D gene (6 bases). This TCR was sampled from a woman in her 30s with type 1 diabetes. The sequencing input was naive CD4+ T cells from blood. CDR3 DNA: TGCAGCGATAGGACACAGGGCCACAATGAGCAGTTCTTC. This codes for CSDRTQGHNEQFF.